This T cell receptor (beta chain) appears in the sequencing data of a study of PD-1 blockade in classical Hodgkin lymphoma. A word on this clone: The antigen is unknown.

Study observations and caveats: Some patients started nivolumab under 1 year after ASCT, and they were excluded.

Stated time point: cycle 4 day 1 (C4D1), after more than 5 weeks of nivolumab. Each patient experienced a relapse that followed autologous stem cell transplantation, and brentuximab vedotin exposure varied. Only in-frame clones appear in the TCRdb table, and some are missing; sequencing was by immunoSEQ multiplex PCR. This table has 20,000 or so clones, around 80% appearing once. Sequencing used peripheral blood mononuclear cells (PBMCs), obtained before the fourth cycle of nivolumab. This receptor was taken from a human donor with classical Hodgkin lymphoma.

The DNA for the CDR3 is TGTGCCTGGAGTGTTGGAGTCAGGGACGGTCAGTATTTT. Translated: CAWSVGVRDGQYF. The chain combines TRBV30 with TRBJ2-3; the D call may be TRBD1 or TRBD2 (5 bases each). The CDR3 is made up of 13 amino acids. The V end lost 0 bases, the J end lost 12 bases, and 16 bases lay between the germline ends. Germline V gene lookup returns CDR1 GTSNPN and CDR2 SVGIG (reference sequence).